Shown below are 9 T cell receptor beta chains from a single sample sequenced in a study of T-cell reconstitution after alpha-beta-depleted transplantation in children. The TCRbeta library incorporated unique molecular identifiers. TCRdb ran MiXCR on the PCR reads and lists one entry per CDR3 protein. The sample includes under 250,000 distinct CDR3 sequences, roughly 6.6% seen only once; the top ten take 5.5%. The specimen comprised PBMCs, sampled before TCRalphabeta/CD19-depleted stem cell transplant. All receptors come from a boy aged 2-9 years with acute lymphoblastic leukemia, due to receive a stem cell transplant.

This clonotype appeared many times. Here the CDR3 DNA reads TGTGCCAGCAGCTTAATAGCGGGGGGGCCCTCTGAATACAATGAGCAGTTCTTC. This encodes CASSLIAGGPSEYNEQFF. V usage is TRBV11-1 and J usage is TRBJ2-1; the match to TRBD2 covers 11 bases. Germline V gene sequence: CDR1 SGHAT, CDR2 FQDESV (reference sequence). The CDR3 consists of 18 residues. V trimming: 2 bases; J trimming: 4 bases; junction bases outside the gene matches: 10.

The chain combines TRBV27 with TRBJ2-5; 9 bases map to TRBD2. The CDR3 runs to 14 residues. V lost 8 bases to trimming and J lost 5 bases; unmatched junction nucleotides: 9. Per germline, CDR1 MNHEY and CDR2 SMNVEV (reference sequence). The CDR3 here is CASAGGRERETQYF. DNA for the CDR3: TGTGCCAGCGCGGGAGGGCGAGAGAGGGAGACCCAGTACTTC.

This clonotype has at least ten counts. This rearrangement joins TRBV5-5 to TRBJ2-1; D unresolved. This CDR3 region has 15 residues. Trimming took off 0 bases at V and 0 bases at J, with 7 bases between the two ends. Germline V gene data show CDR1 as SGHKS and CDR2 as YYEKEE (reference sequence). The CDR3 nucleotides read TGTGCCAGCAGCTTGGGCGCTCCCTCCTACAATGAGCAGTTCTTC. This sequence encodes CASSLGAPSYNEQFF. The full variable domain, its missing parts supplied by reference TRBV5-5 and TRBJ2-1, is DAGVTQSPTHLIKTRGQQVTLRCSPISGHKSVSWYQQVLGQGPQFIFQYYEKEERGRGNFPDRFSARQFPNYSSELNVNALLLGDSALYLCASSLGAPSYNEQFFGPGTRLTVL.

V and J are TRBV13 and TRBJ1-1, with a tentative D call TRBD1 (5 bases). This CDR3 is 15 amino acids long. Deletions cut 5 bases from V and 0 bases from J, with 13 bases between. Germline assignment: CDR1 PRHDT and CDR2 FYEKMQ (reference sequence). DNA for the CDR3: TGTGCCAGCAGCATTCGACAGCTTATGAACACTGAAGCTTTCTTT. This gives the protein CASSIRQLMNTEAFF. The full variable domain, completed using reference TRBV13 and TRBJ1-1, is AAGVIQSPRHLIKEKRETATLKCYPIPRHDTVYWYQQGPGQDPQFLISFYEKMQSDKGSIPDRFSAQQFSDYHSELNMSSLELGDSALYFCASSIRQLMNTEAFFGQGTRLTVV.

This clonotype has ten or more counts. The chain carries TRBV2 and TRBJ2-1, with 10 positions matching TRBD2. Looked up from germline, CDR1 is SNHLY and CDR2 is FYNNEI. The CDR3 covers 14 residues. Losses at the gene ends were 4 bases for V and 14 bases for J; bases not matched to a gene: 11. CDR3 sequence (DNA): TGTGCCAGCAGTGCGTTAGTAGCGGGGGGCCGTAAGTTCTTC. Translation: CASSALVAGGRKFF.

V usage is TRBV5-1 and J usage is TRBJ1-1; 8 bases match TRBD1. CDR1 is SGHRS, CDR2 YFSETQ, per germline. Germline trimming cut 0 bases from V and 2 bases from J; bases unmatched to any gene: 9. The CDR3 is made up of 17 amino acids. DNA of the CDR3: TGCGCCAGCAGCTTGGGACAGGGGTTCGGGATAAACACTGAAGCTTTCTTT. It codes for CASSLGQGFGINTEAFF.

Only a few counts were recorded for this clonotype. The chain has TRBV11-2 and TRBJ2-7; 13 bases map to TRBD2. The V segment lost 5 bases and the J segment 4 bases; nucleotides outside the gene matches: 5. Germline lookup yields CDR1 SGHAT and CDR2 FQNNGV. This CDR3 contains 15 residues. This CDR3 reads CASSPGLAGRYEQYF. The CDR3 coding sequence is TGTGCCAGCAGCCCGGGACTAGCGGGAAGGTACGAGCAGTACTTC.

This clonotype was seen repeatedly, ten times or more. This chain links TRBV5-1 with TRBJ1-1; D remains unclear. Germline CDR1 and CDR2: SGHRS and YFSETQ. This CDR3 is 12 amino acids long. V lost 4 bases and J 8 bases, leaving 12 bases between the germline ends. The CDR3 bases are TGCGCCAGCAGCCGGACGGGCGAAGAAGCTTTCTTT. Protein sequence: CASSRTGEEAFF.

This clonotype was seen a few times. The conserved final phenylalanine or tryptophan is absent from the CDR3, which likely points to a read error. The CDR3 protein is CASSQGVRLGNPLSNEKLFY. The CDR3 region has the DNA TGTGCCAGCAGCCAAGGAGTTCGCCTGGGGAATCCGTTATCTAATGAAAAACTGTTTTAT. The chain joins TRBV4-2 to TRBJ1-4; D not certain. The ends were cut back, 1 base at V and 3 bases at J, with 24 bases in the middle. Germline V lookup: CDR1 LGHNA, CDR2 YNFKEQ. The CDR3 is 20 residues long.